This T cell receptor (beta chain) derives from a study of blood T cell repertoires in COVID-19. Whole-study context: Both acute and convalescent COVID-19 samples were obtained from the United States, Italy and Spain. In each case, the material was cDNA or gDNA derived from T cells, B-cell-depleted T cells, or PBMCs.

Per the study methods: Researchers report that nucleated cell counts were estimated from reference gene primer amplification. Some clones are missing from TCRdb's copy, which holds only in-frame ones; the method was immunoSEQ multiplex PCR. V and J calls and clone size are those listed in that table; D and trimming were worked out from the DNA. This sample carries over 200,000 clones, over 75% of them seen once, and the ten largest clones take roughly 2%. From germline, CDR1 is GTSNPN and CDR2 SVGIG (reference sequence). With 2 bases clipped from V and 3 bases from J, the junction kept 3 bases outside the gene matches. This CDR3 comprises 13 residues.

The chain joins TRBV30 to TRBJ2-7; 8 nucleotides align to TRBD1. The sequenced sample was peripheral blood. The sequence derives from a man in his forties with active or convalescent COVID-19. The CDR3 sequence: CAWSTGGSYEQYF. The CDR3 nucleotides read TGTGCCTGGAGTACAGGGGGTAGCTACGAGCAGTACTTC.